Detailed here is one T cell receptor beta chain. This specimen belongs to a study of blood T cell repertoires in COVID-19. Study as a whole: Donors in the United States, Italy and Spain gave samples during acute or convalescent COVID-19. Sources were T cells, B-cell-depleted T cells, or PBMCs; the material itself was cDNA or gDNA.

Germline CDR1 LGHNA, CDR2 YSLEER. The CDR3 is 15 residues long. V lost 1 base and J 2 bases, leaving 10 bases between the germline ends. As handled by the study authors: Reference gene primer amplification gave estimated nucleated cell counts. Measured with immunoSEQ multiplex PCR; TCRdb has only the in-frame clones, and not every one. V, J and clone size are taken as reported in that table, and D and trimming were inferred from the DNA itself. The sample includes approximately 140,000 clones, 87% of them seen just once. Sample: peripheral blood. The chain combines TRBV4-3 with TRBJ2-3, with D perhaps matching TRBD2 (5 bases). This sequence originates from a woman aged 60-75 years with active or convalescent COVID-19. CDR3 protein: CASSQVAGNTDTQYF. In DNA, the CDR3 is TGCGCCAGCAGCCAAGTTGCCGGGAACACAGATACGCAGTATTTT.